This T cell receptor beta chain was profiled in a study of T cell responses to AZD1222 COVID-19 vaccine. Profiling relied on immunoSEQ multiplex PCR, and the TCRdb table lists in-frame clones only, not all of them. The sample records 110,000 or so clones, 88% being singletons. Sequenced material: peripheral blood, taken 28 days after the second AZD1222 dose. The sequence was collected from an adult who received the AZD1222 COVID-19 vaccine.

Here the CDR3 reads CASSPGMTDTQYF. CDR3 nucleotides: TGTGCCAGCAGCCCGGGGATGACAGATACGCAGTATTTT. The chain has TRBV28 and TRBJ2-3; D might be TRBD2 (5 bases). The CDR3 consists of 13 residues. In germline, CDR1 is MDHEN, CDR2 SYDVKM. V lost 6 bases and J lost 3, with 10 bases in between.